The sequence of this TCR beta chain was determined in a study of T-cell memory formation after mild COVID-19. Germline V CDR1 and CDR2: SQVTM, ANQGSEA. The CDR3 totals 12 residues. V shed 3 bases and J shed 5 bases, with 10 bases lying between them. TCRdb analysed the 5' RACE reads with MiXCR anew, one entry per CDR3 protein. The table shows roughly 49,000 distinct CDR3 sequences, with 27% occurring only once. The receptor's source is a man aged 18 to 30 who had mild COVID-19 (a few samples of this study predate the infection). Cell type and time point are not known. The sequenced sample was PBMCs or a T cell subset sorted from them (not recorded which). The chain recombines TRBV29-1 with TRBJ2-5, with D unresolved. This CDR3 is CSVDNPMETQYF. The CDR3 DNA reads TGCAGCGTTGACAACCCGATGGAGACCCAGTACTTC.